A single sample gave rise to the 25 T cell receptor beta chains below, sequenced in a study of CD8+ T cells in alopecia areata. Extracted RNA was reverse transcribed, and the resulting cDNA served as sequencing template. Assay: immunoSEQ multiplex PCR; the TCRdb copy retains only in-frame clones and omits some. The sample shows 100,000 to 150,000 clones, roughly two fifths of them seen only once. The sequencing input was CD4+ T cells sorted from blood. Source of these receptors: a human donor with alopecia areata.

The chain recombines TRBV28 with TRBJ1-1; maybe TRBD1 (6 bases). This CDR3 contains 14 residues. Trimming left V 7 bases short and J 2 bases short, with 14 bases between. Germline V gene lookup returns CDR1 MDHEN and CDR2 SYDVKM. In nucleotides, the CDR3 is TGTGCCAGCATCAGAACGGGGGGCAACACTGAAGCTTTCTTT. The encoded protein is CASIRTGGNTEAFF. The entire variable domain, with the rest obtained from reference TRBV28 and TRBJ1-1, is as follows: DVKVTQSSRYLVKRTGEKVFLECVQDMDHENMFWYRQDPGLGLRLIYFSYDVKMKEKGDIPEGYSVSREKKERFSLILESASTNQTSMYLCASIRTGGNTEAFFGQGTRLTVV.

The V gene is TRBV7-9, the J gene TRBJ1-2; 11 positions match TRBD1. With V trimmed by 3 bases and J by 8 bases, 5 bases remained unmatched. The V gene's germline CDR1 is SEHNR and CDR2 FQNEAQ (reference sequence). The CDR3 contains 14 residues. The CDR3 coding sequence is TGTGCCAGCAGCTTGGACAGGGGGCAAAGGGGCTACACCTTC. Its protein product is CASSLDRGQRGYTF.

This clone has a handful of counts. The CDR3 loop is CASSQGLAASYNEQFF. Written as DNA, the CDR3 is TGTGCCAGCAGCCAAGGGCTAGCGGCCTCCTACAATGAGCAGTTCTTC. The chain joins TRBV14 to TRBJ2-1, with 7 bases that match TRBD2. J was trimmed by 0 bases and V by 1 base; bases with no gene match: 3. CDR1 SGHDN and CDR2 FVKESK come from the germline V gene. CDR3 length equals 16 residues.

The chain employs TRBV2 and TRBJ2-7; D unclear. CDR3 size: 13 residues. The germline CDR1 and CDR2 sequences are SNHLY and FYNNEI. The V end was cut by 1 base, the J end by 8 bases, with 12 bases between. The CDR3 protein is CASSEGGSGQQYF. The DNA of the CDR3 is TGTGCCAGCAGTGAAGGGGGAAGTGGACAGCAGTACTTC.

This clone was counted between two and nine times. This rearrangement joins TRBV2 to TRBJ2-3; D is unclear. Germline values: CDR1 SNHLY, CDR2 FYNNEI. This CDR3 has 11 residues. With 7 bases removed from V and 0 bases from J, the gap between germline ends came to 2 bases. CDR3 nucleotides: TGTGCCAGCACAAGCACAGATACGCAGTATTTT. This encodes CASTSTDTQYF.

The genes are TRBV4-3 and TRBJ2-5; 10 bases map to TRBD1. CDR3 length: 16 amino acids. Looked up from germline, CDR1 is LGHNA and CDR2 is YSLEER. Trimming at V came to 0 bases and at J to 4 bases, leaving 5 bases not matched to a gene. The CDR3: CASSQDRTGGGETQYF. The CDR3 DNA reads as TGCGCCAGCAGCCAAGACCGGACAGGGGGGGGAGAGACCCAGTACTTC.

CDR3 region: CASSNRDRSNQPQHF. CDR3 sequence (DNA): TGTGCCAGTAGTAACCGGGACAGAAGCAATCAGCCCCAGCATTTT. The V call is TRBV19, the J call TRBJ1-5; the match to TRBD1 covers 7 bases. CDR3 length: 15 amino acids. With 4 bases clipped from V and 1 base from J, the junction kept 4 bases outside the gene matches. The V gene's germline CDR1 is LNHDA and CDR2 SQIVND (reference sequence).

The CDR3, as DNA: TGTGCCAGCGTGGGGACACCCAGAGGGGTCCAAGAGACCCAGTACTTC. As protein: CASVGTPRGVQETQYF. The chain recombines TRBV5-6 with TRBJ2-5; TRBD1 is a possible D gene (6 bases). Between the trimmed V and J ends, which lost 7 bases and 1 base, there was a span of 20 bases. Germline CDR1 and CDR2: SGHDT and YYEEEE. The CDR3 runs 16 residues.

The chain links TRBV11-3 to TRBJ2-1, with D perhaps matching TRBD2 (6 bases). With 3 bases removed from V and 1 base from J, the gap between germline ends came to 13 bases. The CDR3 spans 16 residues. Germline assignment: CDR1 SGHNT and CDR2 YENEEA. As DNA, the CDR3 is TGTGCCAGCAGCTTCAGAGACGGGACTTCCTACAATGAGCAGTTCTTC. This sequence encodes CASSFRDGTSYNEQFF.

The chain employs TRBV5-1 and TRBJ2-7, with a possible D match to TRBD2 (5 bases). The germline V and J ends were trimmed by 5 bases and 4 bases, with 7 bases remaining between them. CDR1 is SGHRS, CDR2 YFSETQ, per germline. The CDR3 extends over 11 amino acids. CDR3 sequence reads: CASRDSYEQYF. CDR3 nucleotides: TGCGCCAGCAGGGACTCGTACGAGCAGTACTTC.

The rearrangement uses TRBV29-1 and TRBJ2-5; D is possibly TRBD2 (6 bases). Looked up from germline, CDR1 is SQVTM and CDR2 is ANQGSEA. The CDR3 has 14 residues. This chain's CDR3 is CREGSSPHQETQYF. CDR3 sequence (DNA): TGCAGGGAGGGAAGTAGTCCTCACCAAGAGACCCAGTACTTC.

This rearrangement joins TRBV7-8 to TRBJ2-1, with 8 bases lining up with TRBD2. The CDR3 covers 15 residues. The germline gives CDR1 SGHVS, CDR2 FQNEAQ. The V segment lost 5 bases and the J segment 0 bases; nucleotides outside the gene matches: 3. The CDR3 sequence is CASSPTSGSYNEQFF. The CDR3 DNA sequence: TGTGCCAGCAGCCCTACTAGCGGCTCCTACAATGAGCAGTTCTTC. The variable domain in full, completed from reference TRBV7-8 and TRBJ2-1, reads GAGVSQSPRYKVAKRGQDVALRCDPISGHVSLFWYQQALGQGPEFLTYFQNEAQLDKSGLPSDRFFAERPEGSVSTLKIQRTQQEDSAVYLCASSPTSGSYNEQFFGPGTRLTVL.

CDR3 protein: CASSRDGTYYEQYF. The CDR3, as DNA: TGTGCCAGCAGCCGGGACGGAACCTACTACGAGCAGTACTTC. The chain recombines TRBV7-2 with TRBJ2-7, with D perhaps matching TRBD1 or TRBD2 (5 bases each). The CDR3 consists of 14 residues. CDR1 and CDR2 from the germline V gene are SGHTA and FQGNSA. V was trimmed by 5 bases and J by 3 bases, leaving 14 bases between them.

V gene TRBV5-1 combines with J gene TRBJ2-3; maybe TRBD1 (5 bases). In germline, CDR1 is SGHRS, CDR2 YFSETQ. Deletions cut 4 bases from V and 2 bases from J, with 17 bases between. This CDR3 is 16 amino acids long. CDR3 residues: CASSPFETASTDTQYF. In DNA form, the CDR3 reads TGCGCCAGCAGCCCCTTCGAGACAGCTTCCACAGATACGCAGTATTTT.

A few counts support this clone. The genes are TRBV18 and TRBJ1-1, with 7 positions matching TRBD1. V lost 3 bases, J lost 8 bases, and 12 bases stayed unmatched. The germline CDR1 and CDR2 sequences are KGHSH and LQKENI. This CDR3 spans 15 amino acids. The CDR3 is CASSPRDRDKREAFF. CDR3 in DNA: TGTGCCAGCTCACCGCGCGACAGGGATAAACGAGAAGCTTTCTTT.

The chain links TRBV5-1 to TRBJ2-5; possibly TRBD2 for D (6 bases). The germline V gene has CDR1 SGHRS and CDR2 YFSETQ. V was trimmed by 3 bases and J by 1 base, leaving 13 bases between them. The CDR3 is made up of 15 amino acids. The CDR3 here is CASSSAGTVQETQYF. DNA of the CDR3: TGCGCCAGCAGCTCCGCGGGGACTGTCCAAGAGACCCAGTACTTC.

This clone was detected a few times. The chain has TRBV28 and TRBJ2-5; 9 bases align to TRBD2. The CDR3 is made up of 16 amino acids. Germline V gene data show CDR1 as MDHEN and CDR2 as SYDVKM. J was trimmed by 4 bases and V by 5 bases; bases with no gene match: 11. The CDR3, as DNA: TGTGCCAGCAGTCCCCGGGTTGGAGCGGGAGGAGAGACCCAGTACTTC. Protein: CASSPRVGAGGETQYF.

The chain employs TRBV20-1 and TRBJ2-1; D gene uncertain. Germline V gene lookup returns CDR1 DFQATT and CDR2 SNEGSKA (reference sequence). CDR3 size: 9 residues. The V end lost 5 bases, the J end lost 6 bases, and 2 bases lay between the germline ends. The chain's CDR3 is CSAPNEQFF. The CDR3 DNA sequence: TGCAGTGCTCCCAATGAGCAGTTCTTC.

V gene TRBV30 combines with J gene TRBJ2-7, with 10 nucleotides matching TRBD1. Trimming at V came to 2 bases and at J to 3 bases, leaving 7 bases not matched to a gene. This CDR3 has 15 residues. From germline, CDR1 is GTSNPN and CDR2 SVGIG (reference sequence). The CDR3 is CAWSLKTGGDYEQYF. The CDR3 DNA is TGTGCCTGGAGTCTCAAGACAGGGGGCGACTACGAGCAGTACTTC.

This rearrangement joins TRBV2 to TRBJ1-2, with D unclear. The germline V and J ends were trimmed by 2 bases and 0 bases, with 7 bases remaining between them. Germline CDR1 SNHLY, CDR2 FYNNEI. This CDR3 contains 14 residues. CDR3 nucleotides: TGTGCCAGCAGTGAATTGGCAGCTAACTATGGCTACACCTTC. Translating it yields CASSELAANYGYTF.

This clone was seen a handful of times. The chain links TRBV5-1 to TRBJ2-5, with D maybe TRBD1 (6 bases). The germline V and J ends were trimmed by 4 bases and 2 bases, with 9 bases remaining between them. In germline, CDR1 is SGHRS, CDR2 YFSETQ. The CDR3 is made up of 13 amino acids. The CDR3 sequence: CASSGDRQETQYF. CDR3 sequence (DNA): TGCGCCAGCAGCGGCGACAGGCAAGAGACCCAGTACTTC.

There are a few counts of this clone. V is TRBV28 and J is TRBJ2-1, with 9 bases matching TRBD2. Germline CDR1 MDHEN, CDR2 SYDVKM. The CDR3 totals 16 residues. The trim removed 5 bases at V and 1 base at J, leaving 6 bases unmatched. The CDR3: CASSTPTSGSYNEQFF. As DNA, the CDR3 is TGTGCCAGCAGTACTCCGACTAGCGGTTCCTACAATGAGCAGTTCTTC.

This clone was picked up one time. This chain links TRBV6-6 with TRBJ2-5, with D perhaps matching TRBD1 or TRBD2 (6 bases each). CDR1 and CDR2 from the germline V gene are MNHNY and SVGAGI (reference sequence). The ends were cut back, 0 bases at V and 2 bases at J, with 13 bases in the middle. This CDR3 is 16 amino acids long. CDR3 coding DNA: TGTGCCAGCAGTTACTCCGGCAGGGGAGGTCAAGAGACCCAGTACTTC. Translated, it gives CASSYSGRGGQETQYF.

This sequence joins TRBV30 and TRBJ2-7; 14 bases map to TRBD2. Germline CDR1 is GTSNPN and CDR2 is SVGIG (reference sequence). This CDR3 comprises 18 residues. With V trimmed by 2 bases and J by 4 bases, 13 bases remained unmatched. CDR3 sequence reads: CAWSTSGTSGSGVYEQYF. CDR3 DNA: TGTGCCTGGAGTACGTCCGGGACTAGCGGGAGTGGGGTTTACGAGCAGTACTTC.

In this sample, this clone turned up a few times. V usage is TRBV29-1 and J usage is TRBJ2-3; TRBD1 aligns across 8 bases. CDR3 length: 15 amino acids. V gave up 4 bases and J gave up 1 base; unmatched junction bases: 7. Looked up from germline, CDR1 is SQVTM and CDR2 is ANQGSEA. The chain's CDR3 is CSVGETGVRTDTQYF. CDR3 nucleotide sequence: TGCAGCGTTGGTGAGACAGGGGTGCGCACAGATACGCAGTATTTT.